Below, 28 T cell receptor beta chains from the same sample are listed, as sequenced in a study of cytomegalovirus exposure and HLA in healthy donors. PCR employed 60 Vbeta and 13 Jbeta primers. Assay: immunoSEQ multiplex PCR; the TCRdb copy retains only in-frame clones and omits some. The table has 250,000 to 350,000 clones, 70% to 90% seen once. The sequenced sample consisted of PBMCs. All receptors come from a man aged 40-49 years in good health and CMV-seropositive.

The gene calls are TRBV4-2 and TRBJ1-2, with a weak D call TRBD1 (6 bases). V gave up 1 base and J gave up 3 bases, with 6 bases separating them. The CDR3 runs to 13 residues. CDR1 and CDR2 (germline): LGHNA, YNFKEQ. For the CDR3, the DNA is TGTGCCAGCAGCCAAGGACAGGACTATGGCTACACCTTC. It specifies CASSQGQDYGYTF.

The V and J genes are TRBV6-6 and TRBJ2-7, with 7 bases lining up with TRBD1. The CDR3 loop spans 14 amino acids. CDR1 and CDR2 (germline): MNHNY, SVGAGI (reference sequence). V trimming: 5 bases; J trimming: 3 bases; junction bases outside the gene matches: 7. This CDR3 reads CASSDRQGHYEQYF. The DNA for the CDR3 is TGTGCCAGCAGTGACAGACAGGGCCACTACGAGCAGTACTTC.

As DNA, the CDR3 is TGTGCCACCAGCAGAACTAGCGGGTTTGGCACAGATACGCAGTATTTT. Translated: CATSRTSGFGTDTQYF. The J gene is TRBJ2-3, the V gene TRBV15, with TRBD2 identical over 9 bases. The CDR3 runs to 16 residues. V was pared by 2 bases and J by 1 base, with 4 bases of the junction left unmatched. CDR1 is LNHNV and CDR2 is YYDKDF in the germline V gene (reference sequence).

This clone came up once. V gene TRBV5-1 combines with J gene TRBJ1-2; 8 nucleotides agree with TRBD1. The CDR3 length is 14 residues. CDR1 is SGHRS and CDR2 is YFSETQ in the germline V gene. V was clipped by 0 bases and J by 7 bases; unmatched bases: 5. CDR3 amino acids: CASSLGTGPPGYTF. Here the CDR3 DNA reads TGCGCCAGCAGCTTGGGGACAGGGCCGCCTGGCTACACCTTC. Together with reference TRBV5-1 and TRBJ1-2, the CDR3 gives the full variable domain: KAGVTQTPRYLIKTRGQQVTLSCSPISGHRSVSWYQQTPGQGLQFLFEYFSETQRNKGNFPGRFSGRQFSNSRSEMNVSTLELGDSALYLCASSLGTGPPGYTFGSGTRLTVV.

The chain has TRBV2 and TRBJ2-4; 8 nucleotides align to TRBD1. The CDR3 has 15 amino acids. Trimming removed 6 bases from V and 0 bases from J; junction bases left unmatched: 4. Germline V gene sequence: CDR1 SNHLY, CDR2 FYNNEI. The CDR3 spells CASSGTGLAKNIQYF. CDR3 in DNA: TGTGCCAGCAGCGGGACAGGTCTAGCCAAAAACATTCAGTACTTC. Drawing the rest from reference TRBV2 and TRBJ2-4, the complete variable domain is EPEVTQTPSHQVTQMGQEVILRCVPISNHLYFYWYRQILGQKVEFLVSFYNNEISEKSEIFDDQFSVERPDGSNFTLKIRSTKLEDSAMYFCASSGTGLAKNIQYFGAGTRLSVL.

This clone has only one observation. V is TRBV5-1 and J is TRBJ2-3; 8 bases map to TRBD2. This CDR3 has 15 amino acids. The trim removed 0 bases at V and 3 bases at J, leaving 3 bases unmatched. The germline CDR1 and CDR2 sequences are SGHRS and YFSETQ. The CDR3: CASSLELAVTDTQYF. For the CDR3, the DNA is TGCGCCAGCAGCTTGGAACTAGCGGTTACAGATACGCAGTATTTT.

The chain links TRBV5-6 to TRBJ1-5; the match to TRBD1 covers 7 bases. Germline V gene sequence: CDR1 SGHDT, CDR2 YYEEEE. Unmatched junction bases numbered 12, after V lost 0 bases and J lost 3 bases. The CDR3 has 18 residues. The CDR3 bases are TGTGCCAGCAGCTTGGTCCATAGGGGGCCCATCCTCAATCAGCCCCAGCATTTT. This gives the protein CASSLVHRGPILNQPQHF. Complete variable domain (other parts from reference TRBV5-6 and TRBJ1-5): DAGVTQSPTHLIKTRGQQVTLRCSPKSGHDTVSWYQQALGQGPQFIFQYYEEEERQRGNFPDRFSGHQFPNYSSELNVNALLLGDSALYLCASSLVHRGPILNQPQHFGDGTRLSIL.

V is TRBV6-6 and J is TRBJ2-5; 10 bases fit TRBD2. This CDR3 spans 16 amino acids. Trimming cost V 2 bases and J 5 bases; bases outside gene matches: 8. From germline, CDR1 is MNHNY and CDR2 SVGAGI (reference sequence). The CDR3 reads CASSYEPGLARETQYF. In nucleotides, the CDR3 is TGTGCCAGCAGTTACGAGCCGGGACTAGCGCGGGAGACCCAGTACTTC.

A note on this clone: Other nucleotide sequences from this sample produce the same CDR3. The V gene is TRBV6-5, the J gene TRBJ2-1; 9 nucleotides align to TRBD1. Germline lookup yields CDR1 MNHEY and CDR2 SVGAGI. The CDR3 spans 15 residues. Losses at the gene ends were 6 bases for V and 1 base for J; bases not matched to a gene: 4. The CDR3 sequence: CASSPDRGSYNEQFF. The CDR3 nucleotides are TGTGCCAGCAGCCCAGACAGGGGGTCCTACAATGAGCAGTTCTTC.

The chain has TRBV19 and TRBJ1-2, with 8 bases fitting TRBD1. Germline lookup yields CDR1 LNHDA and CDR2 SQIVND (reference sequence). V was pared by 0 bases and J by 6 bases, with 6 bases of the junction left unmatched. The CDR3 covers 15 residues. CDR3 in amino acids: CASSIDRTGYHGYTF. The CDR3 region has the DNA TGTGCCAGTAGTATAGATCGGACAGGGTATCATGGCTACACCTTC.

This chain uses TRBV5-1 with TRBJ2-4; D might be TRBD2 (6 bases). CDR3 size: 18 residues. Germline-derived CDR1 and CDR2 are SGHRS and YFSETQ. V was cut by 0 bases and J by 1 base, with 17 bases left in between. CDR3 bases: TGCGCCAGCAGCTTGGGATTCCGGGACTCCGGGGCCAAAAACATTCAGTACTTC. Protein sequence: CASSLGFRDSGAKNIQYF.

The rearrangement links TRBV25-1 to TRBJ1-5; D gene unclear. The ends were cut back, 8 bases at V and 2 bases at J, with 13 bases in the middle. This CDR3 has 14 amino acids. CDR1 MGHDK and CDR2 SYGVNS come from the germline V gene. CDR3 in DNA: TGTGCCAGCTTTATCGGGTTACGCAATCAGCCCCAGCATTTT. It yields the protein CASFIGLRNQPQHF.

This sequence joins TRBV19 and TRBJ1-2; D is possibly TRBD1 (6 bases). V lost 6 bases, J lost 1 base, and 12 bases lay in between. The CDR3 length is 14 residues. Germline loops: CDR1 LNHDA, CDR2 SQIVND (reference sequence). The CDR3 protein is CASSLQGFNYGYTF. CDR3 bases: TGTGCCAGTAGCCTACAGGGATTTAACTATGGCTACACCTTC.

The sample holds one count of this clone. The rearrangement joins TRBV6-4 to TRBJ2-1, with TRBD2 identical over 7 bases. The CDR3 totals 15 residues. Trimming cost V 3 bases and J 5 bases; bases outside gene matches: 7. CDR1 is MRHNA, CDR2 SNTAGT, per germline. The CDR3 coding sequence is TGTGCCAGCAGTGAATACGGGAGGACCAACAATGAGCAGTTCTTC. It codes for CASSEYGRTNNEQFF.

The rearrangement uses TRBV19 and TRBJ2-7; 8 bases map to TRBD2. V shed 1 base, J shed 4 bases, and the junction held 9 bases outside the gene matches. The CDR3 sequence is 16 residues long. Germline CDR1 LNHDA, CDR2 SQIVND (reference sequence). The CDR3 coding sequence is TGTGCCAGTAGTATAGGGTCGAGCGGGAGTTTGTACGAGCAGTACTTC. Translating it yields CASSIGSSGSLYEQYF.

The CDR3 nucleotides are TGTGCCAGCAGTTTGGGGGGGTCTGAAGCTTTCTTT. Amino acid sequence: CASSLGGSEAFF. V and J are TRBV27 and TRBJ1-1; D perhaps matches TRBD1 (5 bases). The germline V gene has CDR1 MNHEY and CDR2 SMNVEV (reference sequence). The length of the CDR3 is 12 residues. V was trimmed by 3 bases and J by 6 bases, leaving 8 bases between them.

The chain employs TRBV5-4 and TRBJ2-1, with D possibly matching TRBD2 (6 bases). The CDR3 contains 13 residues. The germline V and J ends were trimmed by 2 bases and 5 bases, with 8 bases remaining between them. Germline V gene sequence: CDR1 SGHNT, CDR2 YYREEE (reference sequence). The CDR3 sequence: CASSLWTNNEQFF. The CDR3 DNA follows: TGTGCCAGCAGCTTATGGACTAACAATGAGCAGTTCTTC.

The V gene is TRBV6-5, the J gene TRBJ2-1, with 9 bases aligning to TRBD1. Germline assignment: CDR1 MNHEY and CDR2 SVGAGI. After removal of 2 bases from V and 6 bases from J, the junction contained 8 bases not matched to a gene. The CDR3 is made up of 16 amino acids. The CDR3 loop reads CASSYAGTGLLNEQFF. Here the CDR3 DNA reads TGTGCCAGCAGTTACGCCGGGACAGGGCTACTCAATGAGCAGTTCTTC.

This chain links TRBV5-1 with TRBJ2-5; 10 bases are a match to TRBD2. Per germline, CDR1 SGHRS and CDR2 YFSETQ. With 4 bases clipped from V and 4 bases from J, the junction kept 10 bases outside the gene matches. The CDR3 runs to 16 residues. The DNA of the CDR3 is TGCGCCAGCAGCGGTGGACTAGCGGTGGGGCGAGAGACCCAGTACTTC. Amino acids: CASSGGLAVGRETQYF.

The V and J genes are TRBV7-2 and TRBJ2-7, with D perhaps matching TRBD2 (6 bases). V lost 6 bases and J 1 base, leaving 13 bases between the germline ends. Germline V gene data show CDR1 as SGHTA and CDR2 as FQGNSA. This CDR3 comprises 14 residues. The CDR3 is CASREVGGSYEQYF. CDR3 sequence (DNA): TGTGCCAGCAGGGAGGTTGGGGGGTCCTACGAGCAGTACTTC.

V and J are TRBV6-1 and TRBJ2-7; tentative D call: TRBD2 (7 bases). This CDR3 spans 16 amino acids. V lost 2 bases to trimming and J lost 4 bases, with 18 bases between them. Germline values: CDR1 MNHNS, CDR2 SASEGT. The CDR3 coding sequence is TGTGCCAGCAGTGAAAGCTGGGGGGGCAGGTCATACGAGCAGTACTTC. Translation gives CASSESWGGRSYEQYF.

The chain recombines TRBV6-1 with TRBJ2-7, with 9 bases lining up with TRBD1. Germline V gives CDR1 MNHNS, CDR2 SASEGT. V was clipped by 10 bases and J by 3 bases; unmatched bases: 13. The CDR3 sequence is 15 residues long. CDR3 sequence (DNA): TGTGCCACCATCTCACAGGGGGCAATCGTCTACGAGCAGTACTTC. Amino acid sequence: CATISQGAIVYEQYF.

J is TRBJ2-7 and V is TRBV29-1; 9 positions agree with TRBD1. The germline V gene encodes CDR1 SQVTM and CDR2 ANQGSEA. The CDR3 runs 13 residues. Trimming cost V 3 bases and J 5 bases; bases outside gene matches: 5. The CDR3 nucleotides are TGCAGCGTTGACCAGGACAGGGGCCACGAGCAGTACTTC. Translated: CSVDQDRGHEQYF.

This chain connects TRBV4-3 to TRBJ1-6, with TRBD1 identical over 7 bases. With 0 bases clipped from V and 5 bases from J, the junction kept 4 bases outside the gene matches. Germline V gives CDR1 LGHNA, CDR2 YSLEER. The CDR3 length is 16 residues. CDR3 sequence reads: CASSQDPGTDNSPLHF. In DNA, the CDR3 is TGCGCCAGCAGCCAAGATCCAGGGACAGATAATTCACCCCTCCACTTT.

This clone was recorded once. The J gene is TRBJ2-1, the V gene TRBV9; possible D gene TRBD1, 5 bases. The CDR3 has 14 residues. V was cut by 4 bases and J by 9 bases, with 17 bases left in between. Germline V gene data show CDR1 as SGDLS and CDR2 as YYNGEE. CDR3 DNA: TGTGCCAGCAGCCCTGTGAATGGGGCAGGTGAGCAGTTCTTC. Translation gives CASSPVNGAGEQFF.

The chain uses TRBV27 and TRBJ2-5; 8 nucleotides align to TRBD2. The V segment lost 5 bases and the J segment 4 bases; nucleotides outside the gene matches: 6. Germline V gives CDR1 MNHEY, CDR2 SMNVEV (reference sequence). CDR3 length equals 14 residues. CDR3 protein: CASSARTSRETQYF. CDR3 coding DNA: TGTGCCAGCAGTGCCCGGACTAGCCGAGAGACCCAGTACTTC.

The rearrangement uses TRBV5-4 and TRBJ2-5; 7 nucleotides match TRBD2. Germline V gives CDR1 SGHNT, CDR2 YYREEE (reference sequence). The trim removed 4 bases at V and 2 bases at J, leaving 2 bases unmatched. The CDR3 runs to 13 residues. For the CDR3, the DNA is TGTGCCAGCAGCAGGGGACTACAAGAGACCCAGTACTTC. Its translation: CASSRGLQETQYF.

The rearrangement links TRBV6-5 to TRBJ1-2, with TRBD1 as a possible D gene (6 bases). Germline V gene lookup returns CDR1 MNHEY and CDR2 SVGAGI. Trimming pared 2 bases from V and 4 bases from J, leaving 14 bases between. The CDR3 totals 15 residues. Here the CDR3 DNA reads TGTGCCAGCAGTTACCGGCCGGGACACCGCTATGGCTACACCTTC. It encodes CASSYRPGHRYGYTF.